This section outlines one T cell receptor (beta chain) sequence together with its context. This sample was included in a study of cytomegalovirus exposure and HLA in healthy donors. The method was immunoSEQ multiplex PCR; TCRdb's version includes in-frame clones alone and lacks a portion of them. The sample lists roughly 140,000 clones, roughly 91% seen once, with over 3% in the top ten. The CDR3 covers 16 residues. Germline values: CDR1 ENHRY, CDR2 SYGVKD. V lost 4 bases and J lost 4, with 20 bases in between. The TCR comes from a woman under 30 in good health and CMV-seropositive. This chain uses TRBV10-3 with TRBJ2-7; no firm D call. Specimen: PBMCs. The chain's CDR3 is CAISASLSRPAYEQYF. CDR3 nucleotide sequence: TGTGCCATCAGTGCGTCTCTTTCGAGGCCAGCATACGAGCAGTACTTC.